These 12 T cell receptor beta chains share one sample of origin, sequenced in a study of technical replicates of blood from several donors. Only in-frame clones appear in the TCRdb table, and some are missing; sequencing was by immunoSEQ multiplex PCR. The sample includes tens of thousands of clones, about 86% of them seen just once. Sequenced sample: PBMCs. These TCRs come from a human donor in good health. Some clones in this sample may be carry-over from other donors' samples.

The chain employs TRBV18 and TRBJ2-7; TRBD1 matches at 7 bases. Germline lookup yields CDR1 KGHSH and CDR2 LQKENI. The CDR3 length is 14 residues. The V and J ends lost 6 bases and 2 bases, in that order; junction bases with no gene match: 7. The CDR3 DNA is TGTGCCAGCTCTCCGGGACAGCTTACCTACGAGCAGTACTTC. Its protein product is CASSPGQLTYEQYF.

CDR3 region: CASSPQGAAGYTF. CDR3 bases: TGTGCCAGCTCACCTCAGGGGGCGGCGGGCTACACCTTC. The V gene is TRBV18, the J gene TRBJ1-2; TRBD1 matches at 8 bases. V trimming: 3 bases; J trimming: 8 bases; junction bases outside the gene matches: 5. Germline lookup yields CDR1 KGHSH and CDR2 LQKENI. The CDR3 extends over 13 amino acids. Using reference TRBV18 and TRBJ1-2 for the parts outside the CDR3, the full variable domain is NAGVMQNPRHLVRRRGQEARLRCSPMKGHSHVYWYRQLPEEGLKFMVYLQKENIIDESGMPKERFSAEFPKEGPSILRIQQVVRGDSAAYFCASSPQGAAGYTFGSGTRLTVV.

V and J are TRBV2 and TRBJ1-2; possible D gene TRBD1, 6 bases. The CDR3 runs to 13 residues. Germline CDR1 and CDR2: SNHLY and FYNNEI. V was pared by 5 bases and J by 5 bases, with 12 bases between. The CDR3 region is CASSILQGYGYTF. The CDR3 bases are TGTGCCAGCAGTATACTACAGGGATATGGCTACACCTTC.

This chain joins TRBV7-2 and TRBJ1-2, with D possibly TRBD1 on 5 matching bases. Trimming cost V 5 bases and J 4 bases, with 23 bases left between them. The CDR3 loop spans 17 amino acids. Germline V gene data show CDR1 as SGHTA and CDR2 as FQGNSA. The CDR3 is CASSLRPGGLLSYGYTF. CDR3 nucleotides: TGTGCCAGCAGCCTTCGCCCCGGGGGACTGCTTAGCTATGGCTACACCTTC.

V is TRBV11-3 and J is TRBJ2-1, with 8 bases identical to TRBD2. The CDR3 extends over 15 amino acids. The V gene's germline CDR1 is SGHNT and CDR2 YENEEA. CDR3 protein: CDPGGTQNTYNEQFF. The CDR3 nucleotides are TGTGATCCGGGGGGGACACAAAACACCTACAATGAGCAGTTCTTC.

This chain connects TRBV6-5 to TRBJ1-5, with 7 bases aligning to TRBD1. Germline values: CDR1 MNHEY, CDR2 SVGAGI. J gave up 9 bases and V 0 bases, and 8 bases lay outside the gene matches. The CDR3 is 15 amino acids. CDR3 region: CASSYSWTGQWPQHF. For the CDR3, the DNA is TGTGCCAGCAGTTACTCGTGGACAGGCCAATGGCCCCAGCATTTT.

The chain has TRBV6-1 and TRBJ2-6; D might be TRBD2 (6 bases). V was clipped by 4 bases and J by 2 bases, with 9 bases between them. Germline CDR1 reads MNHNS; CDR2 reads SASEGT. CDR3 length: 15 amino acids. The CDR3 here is CASSVEGTGANVLTF. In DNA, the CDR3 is TGTGCCAGCAGTGTGGAGGGTACTGGGGCCAACGTCCTGACTTTC.

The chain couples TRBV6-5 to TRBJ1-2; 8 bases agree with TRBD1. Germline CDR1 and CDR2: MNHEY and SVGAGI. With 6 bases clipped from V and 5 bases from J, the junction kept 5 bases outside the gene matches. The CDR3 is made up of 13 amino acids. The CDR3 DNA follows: TGTGCCAGCAGCCGACAGGGGCCTTATGGCTACACCTTC. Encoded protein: CASSRQGPYGYTF.

The CDR3 here is CASSPRVNEQFF. CDR3 nucleotides: TGTGCCAGCAGCCCCAGGGTAAATGAGCAGTTCTTC. The chain links TRBV7-2 to TRBJ2-1; maybe TRBD1 (5 bases). The CDR3 is 12 residues long. V dropped 5 bases and J dropped 7 bases, with 9 bases sitting between them. CDR1 and CDR2 (germline): SGHTA, FQGNSA.

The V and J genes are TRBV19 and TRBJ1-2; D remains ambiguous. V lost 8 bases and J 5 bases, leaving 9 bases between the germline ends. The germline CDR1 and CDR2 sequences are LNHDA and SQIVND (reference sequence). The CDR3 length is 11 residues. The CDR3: CASEHGYGYTF. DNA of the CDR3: TGTGCCAGTGAACACGGGTATGGCTACACCTTC.

CDR3 DNA sequence: TGCGCCAGCAGCCAAGAAGGAGTCGGGGGGAGAGGCTACACCTTC. It encodes CASSQEGVGGRGYTF. The rearrangement joins TRBV4-3 to TRBJ1-2; D is possibly TRBD1 (5 bases). CDR1 and CDR2 from the germline V gene are LGHNA and YSLEER. V was clipped by 0 bases and J by 8 bases, with 16 bases between them. The CDR3 is made up of 15 amino acids.

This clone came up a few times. The CDR3 is CASSELAGGPDTQYF. CDR3 coding DNA: TGTGCCAGCAGTGAACTAGCGGGGGGGCCAGATACGCAGTATTTT. The gene calls are TRBV6-1 and TRBJ2-3; 12 bases match TRBD2. CDR1 and CDR2 from the germline V gene are MNHNS and SASEGT. The CDR3 has 15 residues. V shed 2 bases, J shed 4 bases, and the junction held 1 base outside the gene matches.